The T cell receptor beta chain described here comes from a study of blood T cell repertoires in COVID-19. As for the study in general: Acute-phase and convalescent COVID-19 samples originated in the United States, Italy and Spain. PBMCs, B-cell-depleted T cells, or T cells were the source of the cDNA or gDNA that made up the material.

Libraries were prepared by immunoSEQ multiplex PCR; TCRdb keeps only in-frame clonotypes and omits some of them. Of approximately 200,000 clones in the sample, 70% to 90% were seen once. V trimming: 8 bases; J trimming: 2 bases; junction bases outside the gene matches: 7. The CDR3 is 14 residues long. Looked up from germline, CDR1 is MDHEN and CDR2 is SYDVKM. This TCR derives from a man in his sixties or seventies with active or convalescent COVID-19. Specimen: peripheral blood. The rearrangement uses TRBV28 and TRBJ2-3; 7 nucleotides agree with TRBD2. The CDR3 reads CASSRGRATDTQYF. CDR3 DNA: TGTGCCAGCTCTCGAGGGAGGGCCACAGATACGCAGTATTTT.